This TCR beta chain was found in a study of T cell changes during pregnancy in multiple sclerosis. Libraries were prepared by immunoSEQ multiplex PCR; TCRdb keeps only in-frame clonotypes and omits some of them. Among 40,000 or so clones, 88% were seen once, and the ten largest hold approximately 4.5%. Germline CDR1 and CDR2: SGHTA and FQGNSA. V trimming: 5 bases; J trimming: 0 bases; junction bases outside the gene matches: 3. This CDR3 is 15 amino acids long. The chain links TRBV7-2 to TRBJ2-1; 8 nucleotides align to TRBD1. This TCR came from a female donor with multiple sclerosis, enrolled in a pregnancy study. The input for sequencing was CD8+ T cells from peripheral blood mononuclear cells, taken in the first trimester of pregnancy. The CDR3 DNA reads TGTGCCAGCAGCCTACAGGGGGTCTCCTACAATGAGCAGTTCTTC. It is translated as CASSLQGVSYNEQFF. Full variable domain (rest looked up from reference TRBV7-2 and TRBJ2-1): GAGVSQSPSNKVTEKGKDVELRCDPISGHTALYWYRQSLGQGLEFLIYFQGNSAPDKSGLPSDRFSAERTGGSVSTLTIQRTQQEDSAVYLCASSLQGVSYNEQFFGPGTRLTVL.